This T cell receptor beta chain derives from a study of long-term antiretroviral therapy in people with HIV. The study's findings and limits: Controls exceeded HIV repertoires in CDR3 length range.

The CDR3 extends over 15 amino acids. Trimming took 5 bases from V and 2 from J, leaving 15 bases between them. Germline values: CDR1 SGHVS, CDR2 FNYEAQ. The assay, immunoSEQ v3.0, was run at survey level. Sequenced by immunoSEQ multiplex PCR; TCRdb stores in-frame clones only, minus some. The sample contains just under 35,000 clones, roughly 81% of which appear only once. At least two post-ART and at least one pre-ART PBMC sample were available for each donor. To note about this clone: Antigen unknown.

Sequenced material: unsorted PBMCs, taken roughly 2.9 years before starting antiretroviral therapy. This TCR was sampled from a woman aged 30 to 39 with HIV. V is TRBV7-6 and J is TRBJ1-1, with D perhaps TRBD1 (6 bases). This CDR3 reads CASSGEGQQNTEAFF. In nucleotides, the CDR3 is TGTGCCAGCAGCGGTGAGGGACAACAAAACACTGAAGCTTTCTTT.